This record looks at one TCR beta chain sequence and its context. No antigen is known for it. The CDR3 loop spans 15 amino acids. V lost 0 bases and J lost 5, with 13 bases in between. The germline CDR1 and CDR2 sequences are SQVTM and ANQGSEA. Universal primer sites and UMIs were introduced during 5'RACE template-switching synthesis of TCR cDNA. One entry per CDR3 protein, called by TCRdb with MiXCR from the 5' RACE reads. There are hundreds of thousands of distinct CDR3 sequences in the sample; approximately 18% occur only once, and about 18% lies in the top ten. The data derive from a study of T cells after yellow fever vaccination. Across the whole study: Fractions low in cell number were prepared with SMART-Seq v4 Ultra Low Input.

Overall study findings and caveats: A limited proportion of clonotypes was detected within both the CD4 and CD8 compartments. The booster response re-showed most primary clones: around 96% CD4, more than 80% CD8.

Here the sequenced sample was PBMCs, taken before the yellow fever booster vaccination. The V call is TRBV29-1, the J call TRBJ2-2; maybe TRBD2 (6 bases). The TCR originated in a man aged 18 to 29 who received the YFV17D yellow fever vaccine. The DNA of the CDR3 is TGCAGCGTTGAAGAAGGGCGGGGTGGGACCGGGGAGCTGTTTTTT. Encoded protein: CSVEEGRGGTGELFF.